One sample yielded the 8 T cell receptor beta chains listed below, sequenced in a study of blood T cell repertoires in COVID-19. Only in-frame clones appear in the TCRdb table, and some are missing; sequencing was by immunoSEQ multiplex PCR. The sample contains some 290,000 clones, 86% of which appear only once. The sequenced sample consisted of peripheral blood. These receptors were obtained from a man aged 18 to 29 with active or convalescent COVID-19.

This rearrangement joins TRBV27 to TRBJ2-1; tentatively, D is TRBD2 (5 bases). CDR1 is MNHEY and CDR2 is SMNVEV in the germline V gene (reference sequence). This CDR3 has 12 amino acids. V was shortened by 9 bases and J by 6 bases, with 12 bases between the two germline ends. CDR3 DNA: TGTGCCAGTCTCTCCAGCGGCAATGAGCAGTTCTTC. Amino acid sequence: CASLSSGNEQFF.

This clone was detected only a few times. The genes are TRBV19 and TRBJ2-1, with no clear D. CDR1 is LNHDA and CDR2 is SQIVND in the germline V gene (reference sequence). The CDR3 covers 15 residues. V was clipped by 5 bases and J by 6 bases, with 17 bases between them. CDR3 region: CASSFVFSAANEQFF. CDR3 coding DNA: TGTGCCAGTAGTTTCGTTTTTTCCGCGGCCAATGAGCAGTTCTTC.

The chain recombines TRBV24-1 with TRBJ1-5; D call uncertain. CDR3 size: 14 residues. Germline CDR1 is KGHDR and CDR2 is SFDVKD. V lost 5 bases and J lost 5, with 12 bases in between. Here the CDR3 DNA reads TGTGCCACCAGTGTTCGAGGACTTCATCAGCCCCAGCATTTT. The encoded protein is CATSVRGLHQPQHF.

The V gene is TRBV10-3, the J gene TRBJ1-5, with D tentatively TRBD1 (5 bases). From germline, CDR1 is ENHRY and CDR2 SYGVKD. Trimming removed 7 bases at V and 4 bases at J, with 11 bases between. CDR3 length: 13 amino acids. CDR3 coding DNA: TGTGCCATCACGAGACAGCAGAATCAGCCCCAGCATTTT. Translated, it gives CAITRQQNQPQHF.

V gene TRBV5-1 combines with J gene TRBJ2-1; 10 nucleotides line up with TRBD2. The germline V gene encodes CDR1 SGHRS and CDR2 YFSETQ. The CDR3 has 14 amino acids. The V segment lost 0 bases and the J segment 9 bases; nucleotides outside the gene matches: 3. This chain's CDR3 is CASSLASGGGEQFF. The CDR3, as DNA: TGCGCCAGCAGCTTGGCTAGCGGGGGAGGTGAGCAGTTCTTC.

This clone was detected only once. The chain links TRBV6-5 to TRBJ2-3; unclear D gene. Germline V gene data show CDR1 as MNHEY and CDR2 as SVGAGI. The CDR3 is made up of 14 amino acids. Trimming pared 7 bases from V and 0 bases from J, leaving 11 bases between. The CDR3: CASNIQISTDTQYF. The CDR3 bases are TGTGCCAGCAACATTCAGATTAGCACAGATACGCAGTATTTT.

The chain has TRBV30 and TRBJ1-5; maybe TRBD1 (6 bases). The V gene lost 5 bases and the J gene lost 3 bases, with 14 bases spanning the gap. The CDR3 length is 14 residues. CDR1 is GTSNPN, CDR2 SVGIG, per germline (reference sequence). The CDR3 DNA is TGTGCCTGGGCTCATGGGACACACAATCAGCCCCAGCATTTT. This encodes CAWAHGTHNQPQHF. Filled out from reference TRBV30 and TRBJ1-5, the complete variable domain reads SQTIHQWPATLVQPVGSPLSLECTVEGTSNPNLYWYRQAAGRGLQLLFYSVGIGQISSEVPQNLSASRPQDRQFILSSKKLLLSDSGFYLCAWAHGTHNQPQHFGDGTRLSIL.

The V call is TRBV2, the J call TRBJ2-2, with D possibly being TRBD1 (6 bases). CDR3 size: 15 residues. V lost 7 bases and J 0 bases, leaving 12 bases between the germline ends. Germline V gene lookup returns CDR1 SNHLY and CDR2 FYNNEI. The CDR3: CASITDSANTGELFF. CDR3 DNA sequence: TGTGCCAGCATCACGGACAGCGCGAACACCGGGGAGCTGTTTTTT.